The clone carrying this TCR beta chain was seen repeatedly, ten times or more. Its antigen is unknown. For Graves' hyperthyroidism to be stable, ophthalmopathy could not progress within 18 months. The data stem from a study of T cells in Graves' hyperthyroidism and ophthalmopathy. Turning to the study itself: It was at initial diagnosis, before any treatment, that peripheral blood was collected.

In germline, CDR1 is LNHDA, CDR2 SQIVND (reference sequence). V was trimmed by 2 bases and J by 1 base, leaving 8 bases between them. This CDR3 is built from 14 residues. RNA transcripts gave rise to amplified TCR beta CDR3 regions. First-round RT-PCR with HTBI primers amplified the TCR CDR3 region. Each CDR3 protein is one row after TCRdb ran MiXCR on the multiplex PCR reads. The table includes about 760,000 distinct CDR3 sequences, under 45% detected once. Study-wide points: The blood repertoire included most of the expanded thyroid clonotypes above 0.001.

The chain carries TRBV19 and TRBJ1-1; no firm D call. The sequencing input was blood. The origin of this receptor is a woman between 40 and 50 years old with Graves' hyperthyroidism. For the CDR3, the DNA is TGTGCCAGTAGTATACCCGGCAGGAACACTGAAGCTTTCTTT. It codes for CASSIPGRNTEAFF.